The 18 T cell receptor beta chains listed next were all sequenced from one sample in a study of T cells in women clearing cervical HPV infection. Sequencing used immunoSEQ multiplex PCR; TCRdb keeps in-frame clones, though not all of them. This listing includes tens of thousands of clones. The sample taken for sequencing was blood buffy coat. These receptors all stem from a woman between 18 and 75 years old with a cervical HPV16 infection that either progressed to CIN3+ or cleared (not recorded which).

This clone ranks as medium-sized (0.01 to 0.1%) in terms of frequency. The read halts 3 residues ahead of the CDR3 end, with the missing end drawn from the germline J gene. The chain couples TRBV29-1 to TRBJ2-1; 9 positions agree with TRBD1. The CDR3 has 17 residues. CDR1 and CDR2 (germline): SQVTM, ANQGSEA. The V gene end was trimmed by 0 bases and the J gene end by 0 bases; junction bases not matched to a gene: 6. The CDR3 reads CSVEEGQGPRSYNEQFF. CDR3 bases read: TGCAGCGTTGAAGAGGGACAGGGCCCCCGCTCCTACAATGAG.

A note on this clone: The read ends 3 residues before the CDR3 terminus; that terminus is restored from the germline J gene. The chain couples TRBV2 to TRBJ2-5; possibly TRBD1 for D (6 bases). The CDR3 sequence is 14 residues long. Trimming removed 8 bases at V and 2 bases at J, with 15 bases between. From germline, CDR1 is SNHLY and CDR2 FYNNEI. The CDR3 DNA, read in part, is TGTGCCAGCGGGCCCAGGGGTGATCAAGAGACC. Amino acids: CASGPRGDQET. The full CDR3 reads CASGPRGDQETQYF.

About this clone: The sequence runs out 3 residues before the end of the CDR3; the remainder is reconstructed from the germline J gene. The V gene is TRBV30, the J gene TRBJ2-3, with TRBD2 matching 11 bases. The CDR3 covers 15 residues. CDR1 is GTSNPN and CDR2 is SVGIG in the germline V gene (reference sequence). The CDR3 is CAWTTSGGSLETQYF. CDR3 bases read: TGTGCCTGGACCACTAGCGGGGGAAGTTTAGAGACG.

On this clone itself: The read is 3 residues too short to cover the CDR3 end, so that end is filled in from the germline J gene. The gene calls are TRBV2 and TRBJ1-2; D may be TRBD1 (5 bases). The CDR3 runs 14 residues. The germline CDR1 and CDR2 sequences are SNHLY and FYNNEI. The CDR3 bases that were read are TGTGCCAGCAGTGGGACTAGCGGGGCGCTTGAC. Its protein product is CASSGTSGALD. The CDR3 in full is CASSGTSGALDYTF. The complete variable domain, with remaining parts taken from reference TRBV2 and TRBJ1-2, reads EPEVTQTPSHQVTQMGQEVILRCVPISNHLYFYWYRQILGQKVEFLVSFYNNEISEKSEIFDDQFSVERPDGSNFTLKIRSTKLEDSAMYFCASSGTSGALDYTFGSGTRLTVV.

A remark on this clone: The observed sequence ends 3 residues before the CDR3 terminus, with the missing tail filled in from the germline J gene. V usage is TRBV6-1 and J usage is TRBJ2-3; TRBD2 is a possible D gene (5 bases). CDR3 length equals 15 residues. Germline CDR1 reads MNHNS; CDR2 reads SASEGT. The sequenced part of the CDR3 DNA is TGTGCCAGCAGTGAACGGCGGACTTGGAACCAGCCG. It encodes CASSERRTWNQP. The entire CDR3 reads CASSERRTWNQPQYF.

Regarding this clone: The CDR3 end lies 3 residues beyond the end of the read and is filled in from the germline J gene. The J gene is TRBJ2-4, the V gene TRBV6-2 or TRBV6-3; D perhaps matches TRBD1 (5 bases). CDR1 and CDR2 from the germline V gene are MNHEY and SVGEGT. This CDR3 has 14 residues. The CDR3 is CASSPDGAYYGQYF. The DNA read from the CDR3 is TGTGCCAGCAGCCCAGATGGGGCCTACTATGGT.

The part of the CDR3 DNA that was read is TGCAGCGTTGAACGGCGGCAGAACACTGAA. Its translation is CSVERRQNTE. The whole CDR3 protein is CSVERRQNTEAFF. The chain recombines TRBV29-1 with TRBJ1-1; D gene unclear. The read ends 3 residues shy of where the CDR3 ends; the end is completed using the germline J gene. Germline values: CDR1 SQVTM, CDR2 ANQGSEA. V lost 2 bases, J lost 1 base, and 8 bases lay in between. This CDR3 is built from 13 residues.

In regard to this clone: Read sequence stops 3 residues before the CDR3 end, and the germline J gene provides the missing end. The V and J genes are TRBV27 and TRBJ1-6; 9 nucleotides agree with TRBD1. Trimming removed 8 bases from V and 7 bases from J; junction bases left unmatched: 15. In germline, CDR1 is MNHEY, CDR2 SMNVEV (reference sequence). The CDR3 totals 17 residues. CDR3 DNA (partial): TGTGCCAGCCGCACGAACACAGGGGGCGCGTTGAATTCACCC. Protein: CASRTNTGGALNSP. The full CDR3 reads CASRTNTGGALNSPLHF.

Points on this clone: The read terminates 3 residues ahead of where the CDR3 ends, so the germline J gene completes it. The chain carries TRBV19 and TRBJ1-2; D may be TRBD1 (5 bases). Per germline, CDR1 LNHDA and CDR2 SQIVND (reference sequence). The CDR3 length is 16 residues. Partial CDR3 DNA: TGTGCCAGTAGTAGGGGACTAGCGGGGGGGTACAATGAC. Its translation: CASSRGLAGGYND. The whole CDR3 protein is CASSRGLAGGYNDYTF.

Comment on this clone: The CDR3 extends 3 residues past the end of the read, so its final part is completed from the germline J gene. The chain employs TRBV30 and TRBJ2-5, with TRBD2 matching 8 bases. V lost 1 base, J lost 5 bases, and 9 bases stayed unmatched. CDR1 GTSNPN and CDR2 SVGIG come from the germline V gene (reference sequence). This CDR3 has 15 residues. CDR3 amino acids: CAWSGVRGGDETQYF. The sequenced CDR3 bases are TGTGCCTGGAGTGGGGTTCGGGGGGGTGATGAGACC.

About this clone: The read halts 3 residues ahead of the CDR3 end, with the missing end drawn from the germline J gene. The chain employs TRBV18 and TRBJ1-1, with D possibly matching TRBD1 (6 bases). V lost 2 bases, J lost 5 bases, and 15 bases lay in between. CDR3 length: 15 amino acids. CDR1 and CDR2 from the germline V gene are KGHSH and LQKENI. The sequenced part of the CDR3 DNA is TGTGCCAGCTCACCAGATGGGGGGGCGCGTACTGAA. It translates to CASSPDGGARTE. The whole CDR3 sequence reads CASSPDGGARTEAFF.

Points on this clone: The CDR3 is cut off 3 residues early in the read; its end comes from the germline J gene. This chain uses TRBV6-1 with TRBJ1-1, with D perhaps matching TRBD1 (5 bases). CDR3 size: 14 residues. Germline V gives CDR1 MNHNS, CDR2 SASEGT. CDR3 bases read: TGTGCCAGCAGTGAATCTCTTGGGGCCCCCAAA. Its translation is CASSESLGAPK. The entire CDR3 sequence reads CASSESLGAPKAFF.

A remark on this clone: The CDR3 is cut off 3 residues early in the read; its end comes from the germline J gene. The V call is TRBV18, the J call TRBJ1-4; D is unresolved. Germline V gene data show CDR1 as KGHSH and CDR2 as LQKENI. The CDR3 is 13 amino acids. The part of the CDR3 DNA that was read is TGTGCCAGCTCACCTTTCAATAGTTCACCA. Its translation is CASSPFNSSP. The complete CDR3 protein is CASSPFNSSPLFF.

On this clone itself: The CDR3 extends 3 residues past the end of the read, so its final part is completed from the germline J gene. The chain employs TRBV2 and TRBJ2-7, with D perhaps TRBD1 (5 bases). Germline V CDR1 and CDR2: SNHLY, FYNNEI. Trimming removed 7 bases from V and 4 bases from J, with 11 bases in between. The CDR3 totals 12 residues. Incomplete CDR3 DNA: TGTGCCAGCATCTATCAGGGTTACGAG. Encoded protein: CASIYQGYE. The CDR3 reads in full as CASIYQGYEQYF.

Details on this clone: The missing CDR3 end, 3 residues past where the read stops, is filled in from the germline J gene. The chain joins TRBV5-1 to TRBJ2-5, with TRBD2 identical over 14 bases. CDR3 length: 16 amino acids. J lost 2 bases, V lost 0 bases, and 0 bases had no gene match. Germline V gene data show CDR1 as SGHRS and CDR2 as YFSETQ. The sequenced part of the CDR3 DNA is TGCGCCAGCAGCTTGGGGACTAGCGGGGGGCAAGAGACC. This translates into CASSLGTSGGQET. Given in full, the CDR3 is CASSLGTSGGQETQYF.

Comments on this clone: The CDR3 end lies 3 residues beyond the end of the read and is filled in from the germline J gene. This chain connects TRBV19 to TRBJ1-1, with D uncertain. The germline gives CDR1 LNHDA, CDR2 SQIVND (reference sequence). The CDR3 runs to 15 residues. Trimming stripped 0 bases from V and 2 bases from J, with 10 bases between. The CDR3 bases that were read are TGTGCCAGTAGTATAGACCGAACAACAAACACTGAA. Translation: CASSIDRTTNTE. The complete CDR3 reads CASSIDRTTNTEAFF.

Concerning this clone itself: Read data end 3 residues before the CDR3 end; the end is taken from the germline J gene. The sample holds other DNA sequences that translate to the same CDR3. V is TRBV16 and J is TRBJ1-3; TRBD1 is a possible D gene (5 bases). Germline loops: CDR1 KGHSY, CDR2 FQNENV. V shed 0 bases and J shed 5 bases, with 26 bases lying between them. CDR3 length equals 20 residues. The CDR3 DNA, read in part, is TGTGCCAGCAGCCAATCGGCACAGGTTGTTGAAGGAGGTAATCGAAACACC. It codes for CASSQSAQVVEGGNRNT. The full-length CDR3 reads as CASSQSAQVVEGGNRNTIYF.

According to its frequency, this clone is medium-sized. Incomplete CDR3 DNA: TGTGCCAGTAGTATCGGGGAAAAA. As protein: CASSIGEK. Given in full, the CDR3 is CASSIGEKLFF. This rearrangement joins TRBV19 to TRBJ1-4, with D hard to call. With the read ending 3 residues before the CDR3 end, the germline J gene is used to fill in that end. Per the germline V gene, CDR1 is LNHDA and CDR2 is SQIVND (reference sequence). The CDR3 spans 11 residues. The V gene lost 3 bases and the J gene lost 8 bases, with 4 bases spanning the gap.